This TCR beta chain was sequenced for a study of pediatric ulcerative colitis. Background on the study: Ulcerative colitis patients had pancolitis or left-sided colitis, with confirming histology.

This was a survey-level run. Each sample received Survey-level depth of up to 500,000 reads. TCRdb's table, derived via immunoSEQ multiplex PCR, lists solely in-frame clones and lacks some. The sample holds 12,000 to 15,000 clones, 90% seen once. Germline V gene lookup returns CDR1 SGHAT and CDR2 FQNNGV. The CDR3 extends over 15 amino acids. J gave up 2 bases and V 3 bases, and 2 bases lay outside the gene matches. The sequence derives from a boy younger than 18 with moderate ulcerative colitis. The chain joins TRBV11-2 to TRBJ2-2; 8 bases match TRBD1. Sequences were obtained from blood. The CDR3 nucleotides are TGTGCCAGCAGCTTCGGGACAGGCAACACCGGGGAGCTGTTTTTT. This codes for CASSFGTGNTGELFF.